This record looks at one T cell receptor (beta chain) sequence and its context. The antigen it binds to is not known. There are no base qualities to consult, and no much larger clone falls within one base. The germline V and J ends show losses of 5 bases and 5 bases respectively, and no gene match explains 10 bases of the junction. Taken from the germline V gene, the CDR1 and CDR2 loops are SQVTM and ANQGSEA. The CDR3 runs 16 residues from the cysteine to the phenylalanine. CDR3 DNA only is kept here, 48 bases in frame from base 1. This sample was included in a study of shared T cell receptors in the human thymus (dated by TCRdb to the early 2020s). At the level of the whole study: The study examined how the human thymus generates shared, self-reactive T-cell receptor alpha chains.

The library relied on the immunoSEQ multiplex PCR assay. This is the immuneACCESS table as TCRdb keeps it, with only in-frame sequences that have V and J called. A part of the clones is gone; compared with another copy, unresolved V genes explain less than half, and the rest is unexplained. The sample table holds roughly 560,000 clones, of which more than 75% were seen once. The leading ten clones occupy around 0.013% of the sample. These data were also reused for a study on human thymus T cells. As described in the second report: The donors were immunologically healthy infants in Finland who had open corrective cardiac surgery for congenital heart defects. Thymus tissue was collected as surgical resects that were removed during corrective cardiac surgery. Usage of V and J gene segments appeared to be biased in both the thymic and the peripheral blood repertoires. According to the related research, thymic TCR repertoires were highly overlapping among unrelated individuals. The study characterized TCR alpha and beta repertoires from fewer than ten infant thymus samples and four related peripheral blood samples. Donor ages ranged from roughly 6 to 250 days, and the cohort comprised five to seven male and a couple of female infants. Thymocytes were released mechanically from tissue and stored at -70 °C as pellets of 10-30 million cells. Genomic DNA was extracted from frozen cell pellets with a QIAsymphony instrument. The immunoSEQ multiplex PCR assay was used to amplify the TCRB and TCRAD loci from a standardized quantity of quality-controlled genomic DNA. The amplicons covered the V(D)J region and were long enough to include the CDR3 and to identify the V and J genes. Amplicon sequencing was performed on an Illumina platform through the commercial immunoSEQ service. Primer bias and sequencing errors were corrected as previously described, and TCRAD and TCRB definitions were based on the IMGT database. immunoSEQ Analyzer 3.0 and VDJTools were used for repertoire analysis, which covered basic statistics, V/J segment usage, diversity estimates, rarefaction and pairwise overlap. Diversity was estimated using the Chao1, ChaoE, Efron-Thisted, Shannon and inverse Simpson indices, and was also estimated on datasets down-sampled to the size of the smallest sample. For repertoire overlap, CDR3 nucleotide sequence, V gene and J gene had to match strictly, and clustering was done by Jaccard-based multidimensional scaling. Thymus samples yielded on average about 810,000 unique TCRB clonotypes, compared with 80,000 to 85,000 from blood samples.

The V gene is TRBV29-1 and the J gene is TRBJ2-2; 11 nucleotides in the junction match TRBD2. The sample consisted of thymocytes. The receptor comes from a boy younger than two with a congenital heart defect. Donor details come from another sample of the same person, matched by shared clones. The sequence in DNA is TGCAGCGTTATGACTAGCGGGATTGAAACTACCGGGGAGCTGTTTTTT. It is translated as CSVMTSGIETTGELFF.